This T cell receptor beta chain emerged from a study of cytotoxic CD8 clonotypes in ibrutinib-treated CLL. Across the study: There were roughly twelve relapsed/refractory patients and approximately 16 treatment-naive patients, and 17 were IGHV unmutated. Among responders, roughly 24 were partial and 2 complete; after median about 70 months, approximately 15 stayed remitted and approximately 12 progressed. Response sampling came at median approximately a year of treatment, ranging about 6 to 40 months.

With respect to this clone: Antigen unknown.

Clones were read by immunoSEQ multiplex PCR, and TCRdb kept only the in-frame ones, dropping some. Of about 130,000 clones listed, roughly 88% are singletons. Germline CDR1 is KGHSH and CDR2 is LQKENI. This CDR3 is built from 18 residues. V was clipped by 2 bases and J by 7 bases; unmatched bases: 14. Broader study findings: On treatment, the uncommon public clonotypes contracted or remained stable.

This rearrangement joins TRBV18 to TRBJ1-2; 12 bases match TRBD1. The receptor comes from a human donor with chronic lymphocytic leukemia. The input for sequencing was PBMCs, taken after 24 months of ibrutinib treatment. The CDR3 nucleotides read TGTGCCAGCTCACCAGTCCGGGACAGGGGGCCGGGGCTTGGTGGCTACACCTTC. This encodes CASSPVRDRGPGLGGYTF.